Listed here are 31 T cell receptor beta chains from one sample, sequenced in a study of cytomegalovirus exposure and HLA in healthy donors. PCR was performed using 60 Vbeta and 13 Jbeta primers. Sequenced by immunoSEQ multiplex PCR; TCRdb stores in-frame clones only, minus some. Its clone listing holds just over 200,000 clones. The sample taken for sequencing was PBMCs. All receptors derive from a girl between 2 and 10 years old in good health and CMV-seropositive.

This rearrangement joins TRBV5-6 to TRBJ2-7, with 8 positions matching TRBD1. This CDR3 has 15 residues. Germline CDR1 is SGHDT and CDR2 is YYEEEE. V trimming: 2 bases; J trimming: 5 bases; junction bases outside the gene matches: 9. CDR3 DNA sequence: TGTGCCAGCAGCTTTTGGGCAGGGGGCGTCGACGAGCAGTACTTC. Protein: CASSFWAGGVDEQYF.

CDR3 DNA sequence: TGTGCCAGAATAACCGGGAGCGGGAGTTTCCTAATTTACGAGCAGTACTTC. The encoded protein is CARITGSGSFLIYEQYF. The rearrangement joins TRBV7-4 to TRBJ2-5, with 8 bases matching TRBD2. The DNA end is a closer match to TRBJ2-7, so the J assignment may be wrong. CDR3 length: 17 residues. CDR1 is SGHVT, CDR2 SQSDAQ, per germline.

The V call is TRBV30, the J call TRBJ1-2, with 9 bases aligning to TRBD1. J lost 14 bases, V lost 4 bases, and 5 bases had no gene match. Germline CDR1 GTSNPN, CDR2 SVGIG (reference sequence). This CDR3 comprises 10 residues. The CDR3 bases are TGTGCCTGGAAGGGACAGGGTCGAACCTTC. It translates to CAWKGQGRTF.

The CDR3 nucleotides are TGTGCCAGCAGTAGAACAGGGGGTTGGGAGCAGTACTTC. Translated: CASSRTGGWEQYF. This chain connects TRBV6-1 to TRBJ2-7, with 8 bases matching TRBD1. The CDR3 sequence is 13 residues long. The V gene's germline CDR1 is MNHNS and CDR2 SASEGT. J was trimmed by 7 bases and V by 5 bases; bases with no gene match: 7.

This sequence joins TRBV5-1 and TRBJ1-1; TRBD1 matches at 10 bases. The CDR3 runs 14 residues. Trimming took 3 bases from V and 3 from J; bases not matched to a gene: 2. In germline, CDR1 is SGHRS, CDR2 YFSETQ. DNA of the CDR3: TGCGCCAGCAGCTCCGGGACAGGGGACACTGAAGCTTTCTTT. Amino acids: CASSSGTGDTEAFF.

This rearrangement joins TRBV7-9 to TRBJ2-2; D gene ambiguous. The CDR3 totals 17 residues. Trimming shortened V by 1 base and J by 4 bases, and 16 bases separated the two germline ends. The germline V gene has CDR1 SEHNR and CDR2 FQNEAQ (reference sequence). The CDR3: CASSLDATGSSTGELFF. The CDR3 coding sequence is TGTGCCAGCAGCTTAGACGCCACCGGGTCCTCCACCGGGGAGCTGTTTTTT.

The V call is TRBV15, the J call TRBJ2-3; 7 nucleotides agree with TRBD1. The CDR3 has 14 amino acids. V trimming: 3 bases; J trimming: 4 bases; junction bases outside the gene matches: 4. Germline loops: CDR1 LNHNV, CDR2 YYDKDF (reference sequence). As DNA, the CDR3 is TGTGCCACCAGCAGCGACAGGGCTGCAGATACGCAGTATTTT. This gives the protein CATSSDRAADTQYF.

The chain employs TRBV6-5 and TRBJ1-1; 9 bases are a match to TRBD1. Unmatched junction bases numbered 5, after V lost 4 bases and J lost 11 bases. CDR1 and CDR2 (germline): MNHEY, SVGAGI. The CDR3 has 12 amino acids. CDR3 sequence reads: CASSSQGARAFF. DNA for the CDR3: TGTGCCAGCAGTTCACAGGGGGCGCGCGCTTTCTTT.

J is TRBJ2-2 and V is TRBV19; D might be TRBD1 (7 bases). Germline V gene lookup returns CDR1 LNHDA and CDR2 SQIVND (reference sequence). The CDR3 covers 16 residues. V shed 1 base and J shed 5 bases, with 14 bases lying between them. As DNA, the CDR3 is TGTGCCAGTAGTATAGTTCGGAGGGGGCGGACCGGGGAGCTGTTTTTT. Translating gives CASSIVRRGRTGELFF.

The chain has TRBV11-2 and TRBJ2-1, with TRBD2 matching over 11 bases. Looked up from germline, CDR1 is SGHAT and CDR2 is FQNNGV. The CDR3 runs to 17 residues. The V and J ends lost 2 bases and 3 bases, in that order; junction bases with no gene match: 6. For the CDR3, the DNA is TGTGCCAGCAGCTTAAGGTTAGCGGGAGGGATCTACAATGAGCAGTTCTTC. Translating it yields CASSLRLAGGIYNEQFF.

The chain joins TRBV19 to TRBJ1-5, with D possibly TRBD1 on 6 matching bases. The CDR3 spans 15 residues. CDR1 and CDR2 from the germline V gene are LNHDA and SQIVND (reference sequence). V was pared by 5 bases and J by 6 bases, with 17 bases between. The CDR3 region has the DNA TGTGCCAGTAGTGAGGATTCGACAGGCGGTCAGCCCCAGCATTTT. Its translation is CASSEDSTGGQPQHF.

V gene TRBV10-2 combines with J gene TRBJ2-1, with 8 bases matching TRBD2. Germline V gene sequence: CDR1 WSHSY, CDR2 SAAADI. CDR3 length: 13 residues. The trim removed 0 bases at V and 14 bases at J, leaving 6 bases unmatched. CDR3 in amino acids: CASSESLSGVEFF. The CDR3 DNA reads TGCGCCAGCAGTGAGTCCCTTAGCGGGGTGGAGTTCTTC.

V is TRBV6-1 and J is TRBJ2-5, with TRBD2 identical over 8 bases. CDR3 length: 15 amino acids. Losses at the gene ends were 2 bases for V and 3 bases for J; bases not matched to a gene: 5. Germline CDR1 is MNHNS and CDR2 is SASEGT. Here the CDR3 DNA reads TGTGCCAGCAGTGAACTAGCGGGCGAGGAAGAGACCCAGTACTTC. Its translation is CASSELAGEEETQYF.

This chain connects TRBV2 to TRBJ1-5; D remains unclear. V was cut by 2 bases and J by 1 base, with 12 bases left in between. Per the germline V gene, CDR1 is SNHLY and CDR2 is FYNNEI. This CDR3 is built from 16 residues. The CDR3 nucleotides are TGTGCCAGCAGTGAATGGGGTAGCGGGAGCAATCAGCCCCAGCATTTT. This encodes CASSEWGSGSNQPQHF.

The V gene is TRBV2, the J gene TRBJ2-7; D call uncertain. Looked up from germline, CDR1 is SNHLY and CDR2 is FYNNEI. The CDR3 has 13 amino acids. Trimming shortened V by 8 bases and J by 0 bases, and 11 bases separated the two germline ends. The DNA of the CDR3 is TGTGCCAGCGAGACAACGAACTCCTACGAGCAGTACTTC. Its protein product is CASETTNSYEQYF.

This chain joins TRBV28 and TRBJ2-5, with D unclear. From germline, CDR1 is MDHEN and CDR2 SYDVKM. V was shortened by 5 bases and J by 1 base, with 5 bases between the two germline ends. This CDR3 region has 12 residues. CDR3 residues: CASSLIQETQYF. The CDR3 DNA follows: TGTGCCAGCAGTCTAATCCAAGAGACCCAGTACTTC.

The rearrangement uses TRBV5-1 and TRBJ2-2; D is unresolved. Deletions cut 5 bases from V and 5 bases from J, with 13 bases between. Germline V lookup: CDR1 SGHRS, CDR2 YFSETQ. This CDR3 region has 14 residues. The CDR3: CASSFAGSTGELFF. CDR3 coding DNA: TGCGCCAGCAGTTTTGCAGGATCTACCGGGGAGCTGTTTTTT.

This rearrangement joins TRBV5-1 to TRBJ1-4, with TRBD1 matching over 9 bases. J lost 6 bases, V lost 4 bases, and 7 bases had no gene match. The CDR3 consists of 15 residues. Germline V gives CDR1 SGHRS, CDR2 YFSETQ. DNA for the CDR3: TGCGCCAGCAGCACATTGACAGGGGGGGATGAAAAACTGTTTTTT. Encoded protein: CASSTLTGGDEKLFF.

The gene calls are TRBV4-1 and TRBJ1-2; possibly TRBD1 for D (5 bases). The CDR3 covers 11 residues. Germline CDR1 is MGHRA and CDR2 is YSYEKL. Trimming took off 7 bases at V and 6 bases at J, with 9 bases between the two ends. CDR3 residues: CASMGGDGYTF. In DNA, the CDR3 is TGCGCCAGCATGGGGGGAGATGGCTACACCTTC.

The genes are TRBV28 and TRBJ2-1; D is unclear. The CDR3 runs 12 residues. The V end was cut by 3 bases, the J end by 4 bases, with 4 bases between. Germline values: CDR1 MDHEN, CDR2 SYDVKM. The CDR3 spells CASSLSYNEQFF. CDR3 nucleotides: TGTGCCAGCAGTTTGTCTTACAATGAGCAGTTCTTC.

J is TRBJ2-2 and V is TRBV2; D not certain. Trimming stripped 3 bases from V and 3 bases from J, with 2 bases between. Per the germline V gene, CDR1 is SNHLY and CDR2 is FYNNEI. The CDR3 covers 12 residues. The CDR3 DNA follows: TGTGCCAGCAGTGACGACACCGGGGAGCTGTTTTTT. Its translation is CASSDDTGELFF.

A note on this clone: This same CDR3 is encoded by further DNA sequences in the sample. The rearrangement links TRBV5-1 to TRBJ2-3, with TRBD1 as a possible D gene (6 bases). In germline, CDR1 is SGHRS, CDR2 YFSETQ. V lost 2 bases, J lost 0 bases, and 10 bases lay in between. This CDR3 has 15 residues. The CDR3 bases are TGCGCCAGCAGCTTACAAGGGGGTAGCACAGATACGCAGTATTTT. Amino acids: CASSLQGGSTDTQYF. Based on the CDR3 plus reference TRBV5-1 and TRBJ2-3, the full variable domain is KAGVTQTPRYLIKTRGQQVTLSCSPISGHRSVSWYQQTPGQGLQFLFEYFSETQRNKGNFPGRFSGRQFSNSRSEMNVSTLELGDSALYLCASSLQGGSTDTQYFGPGTRLTVL.

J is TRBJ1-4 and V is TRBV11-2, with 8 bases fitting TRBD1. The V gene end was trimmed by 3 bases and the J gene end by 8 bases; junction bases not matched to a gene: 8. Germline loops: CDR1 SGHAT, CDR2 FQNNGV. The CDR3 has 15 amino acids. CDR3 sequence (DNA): TGTGCCAGCAGCTTCTCCCGACAGGGGAGCGAAAAACTGTTTTTT. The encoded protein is CASSFSRQGSEKLFF. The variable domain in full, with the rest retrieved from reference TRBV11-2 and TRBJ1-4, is EAGVAQSPRYKIIEKRQSVAFWCNPISGHATLYWYQQILGQGPKLLIQFQNNGVVDDSQLPKDRFSAERLKGVDSTLKIQPAKLEDSAVYLCASSFSRQGSEKLFFGSGTQLSVL.

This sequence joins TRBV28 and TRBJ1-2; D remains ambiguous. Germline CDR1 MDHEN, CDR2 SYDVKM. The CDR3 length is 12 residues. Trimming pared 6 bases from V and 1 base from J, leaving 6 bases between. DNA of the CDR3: TGTGCCAGCAGCGGAGTTAACTATGGCTACACCTTC. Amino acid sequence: CASSGVNYGYTF.

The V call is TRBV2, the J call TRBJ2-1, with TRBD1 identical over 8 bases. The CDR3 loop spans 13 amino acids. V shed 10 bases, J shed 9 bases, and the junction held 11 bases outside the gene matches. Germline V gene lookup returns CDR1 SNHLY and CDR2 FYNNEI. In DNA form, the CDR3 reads TGTGCCACCCAACGACAGGGGTCCAGTGAGCAGTTCTTC. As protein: CATQRQGSSEQFF.

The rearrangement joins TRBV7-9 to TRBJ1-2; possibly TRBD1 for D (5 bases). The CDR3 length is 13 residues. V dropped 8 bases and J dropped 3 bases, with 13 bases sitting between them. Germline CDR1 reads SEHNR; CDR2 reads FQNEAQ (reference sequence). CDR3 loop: CASGFIRDYGYTF. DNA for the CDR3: TGTGCCAGCGGATTTATCAGGGACTATGGCTACACCTTC.

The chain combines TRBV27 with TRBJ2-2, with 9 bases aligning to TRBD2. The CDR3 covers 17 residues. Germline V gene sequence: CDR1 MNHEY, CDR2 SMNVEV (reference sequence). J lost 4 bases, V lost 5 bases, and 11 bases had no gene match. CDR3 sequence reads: CASSPKGLAGITGELFF. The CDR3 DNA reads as TGTGCCAGCAGTCCCAAAGGCCTAGCGGGGATCACCGGGGAGCTGTTTTTT.

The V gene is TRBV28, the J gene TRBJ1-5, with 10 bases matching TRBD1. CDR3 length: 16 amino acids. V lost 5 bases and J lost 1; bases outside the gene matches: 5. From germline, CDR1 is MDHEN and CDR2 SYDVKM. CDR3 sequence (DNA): TGTGCCAGCAGTCCGACAGGGGGCGCGAGCAATCAGCCCCAGCATTTT. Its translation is CASSPTGGASNQPQHF.

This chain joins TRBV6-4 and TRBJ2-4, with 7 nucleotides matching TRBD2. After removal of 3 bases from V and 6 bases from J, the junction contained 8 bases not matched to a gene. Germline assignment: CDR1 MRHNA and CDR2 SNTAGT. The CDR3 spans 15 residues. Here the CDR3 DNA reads TGTGCCAGCAGTGATACCCTGACGGGGGGAAACATTCAGTACTTC. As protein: CASSDTLTGGNIQYF.

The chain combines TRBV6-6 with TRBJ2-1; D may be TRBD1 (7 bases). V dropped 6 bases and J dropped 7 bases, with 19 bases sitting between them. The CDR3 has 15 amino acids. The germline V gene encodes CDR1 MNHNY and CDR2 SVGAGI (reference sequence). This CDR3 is CASSLRGAALNEQFF. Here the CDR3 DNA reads TGTGCCAGCAGCCTCAGGGGGGCCGCCTTAAATGAGCAGTTCTTC.

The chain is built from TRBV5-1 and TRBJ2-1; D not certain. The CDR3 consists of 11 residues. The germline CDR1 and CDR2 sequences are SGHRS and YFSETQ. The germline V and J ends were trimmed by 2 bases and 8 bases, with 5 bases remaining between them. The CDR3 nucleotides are TGCGCCAGCAGCTTCTCCCATGAGCAGTTCTTC. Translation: CASSFSHEQFF.